The 24 T cell receptor beta chains listed next were all sequenced from one sample in a study of T cell repertoires and Cas9 in healthy adults. Sequenced by immunoSEQ multiplex PCR; TCRdb stores in-frame clones only, minus some. Among about 22,000 clones, about 89% were seen once, and the ten largest hold roughly 1.6%. The sample taken for sequencing was CD4+ effector T cells (CD127+, CD25-, CD137-, CD154-) from PBMCs; culture status not recorded. These receptor sequences come from a human donor in good health.

The chain combines TRBV11-2 with TRBJ1-3, with TRBD1 matching 9 bases. CDR1 is SGHAT, CDR2 FQNNGV, per germline. V dropped 5 bases and J dropped 0; count of bases not matched to a gene: 14. The CDR3 covers 19 residues. In nucleotides, the CDR3 is TGTGCCAGCAGCCCCGGACAGGGGAGGAGAAACTCCTCTGGAAACACCATATATTTT. It translates to CASSPGQGRRNSSGNTIYF.

The rearrangement uses TRBV28 and TRBJ2-3; weak D call: TRBD2 (6 bases). Germline CDR1 is MDHEN and CDR2 is SYDVKM. The CDR3 covers 15 residues. The V gene lost 5 bases and the J gene lost 5 bases, with 17 bases spanning the gap. In DNA form, the CDR3 reads TGTGCCAGCAGTCCTCCGGAGAGGCGGGGAGATACGCAGTATTTT. This codes for CASSPPERRGDTQYF. Variable domain in full (rest from reference TRBV28 and TRBJ2-3): DVKVTQSSRYLVKRTGEKVFLECVQDMDHENMFWYRQDPGLGLRLIYFSYDVKMKEKGDIPEGYSVSREKKERFSLILESASTNQTSMYLCASSPPERRGDTQYFGPGTRLTVL.

The chain has TRBV28 and TRBJ2-5; D perhaps matches TRBD1 (6 bases). Germline loops: CDR1 MDHEN, CDR2 SYDVKM. The V and J ends lost 4 bases and 5 bases respectively, with 14 bases between them. The CDR3 extends over 14 amino acids. This CDR3 reads CASSSGQSSETQYF. In DNA, the CDR3 is TGTGCCAGCAGTTCCGGACAGAGTAGTGAGACCCAGTACTTC.

The chain carries TRBV5-6 and TRBJ1-5, with D possibly being TRBD1 (5 bases). The CDR3 has 14 amino acids. Per germline, CDR1 SGHDT and CDR2 YYEEEE. Trimming left V 3 bases short and J 2 bases short, with 9 bases between. CDR3 sequence: CASSSGRGNQPQHF. The DNA for the CDR3 is TGTGCCAGCAGCTCTGGCAGGGGCAATCAGCCCCAGCATTTT.

The chain has TRBV30 and TRBJ1-4; D ambiguous. This CDR3 is built from 13 residues. V lost 2 bases to trimming and J lost 5 bases, with 9 bases between them. Per germline, CDR1 GTSNPN and CDR2 SVGIG (reference sequence). CDR3 coding DNA: TGTGCCTGGAGTCCGGGAAGAAATGAAAAACTGTTTTTT. It is translated as CAWSPGRNEKLFF. The full variable domain, rest sourced from reference TRBV30 and TRBJ1-4, is SQTIHQWPATLVQPVGSPLSLECTVEGTSNPNLYWYRQAAGRGLQLLFYSVGIGQISSEVPQNLSASRPQDRQFILSSKKLLLSDSGFYLCAWSPGRNEKLFFGSGTQLSVL.

The rearrangement links TRBV28 to TRBJ2-5, with TRBD2 identical over 8 bases. The J call may be mistaken, given a closer DNA end match to TRBJ2-7. This CDR3 has 14 amino acids. CDR1 is MDHEN, CDR2 SYDVKM, per germline. CDR3: CASREAGASYEQYF. CDR3 coding DNA: TGTGCCAGCAGGGAAGCGGGGGCCTCCTACGAGCAGTACTTC.

The chain is built from TRBV5-8 and TRBJ2-3; D ambiguous. Germline assignment: CDR1 SGHTS and CDR2 YDEGEE. With 6 bases removed from V and 4 bases from J, the gap between germline ends came to 18 bases. The CDR3 runs 15 residues. CDR3 region: CASTSPTYRADTQYF. CDR3 DNA sequence: TGTGCCAGCACCTCCCCAACCTATAGGGCAGATACGCAGTATTTT.

The genes are TRBV2 and TRBJ2-1; 15 bases map to TRBD2. With 3 bases clipped from V and 7 bases from J, the junction kept 4 bases outside the gene matches. Germline V gene lookup returns CDR1 SNHLY and CDR2 FYNNEI. This CDR3 spans 16 amino acids. CDR3 sequence reads: CASSDLGTSGGNEQFF. For the CDR3, the DNA is TGTGCCAGCAGTGATCTCGGGACTAGCGGGGGGAATGAGCAGTTCTTC.

This chain uses TRBV6-5 with TRBJ1-6; D call uncertain. This CDR3 contains 13 residues. CDR1 MNHEY and CDR2 SVGAGI come from the germline V gene. Trimming cost V 7 bases and J 6 bases, with 10 bases left between them. CDR3 sequence reads: CASKRAANSPLHF. For the CDR3, the DNA is TGTGCCAGCAAGCGGGCTGCTAATTCACCCCTCCACTTT.

This clone was found once. V usage is TRBV12-5 and J usage is TRBJ1-1; D is unclear. V lost 3 bases and J lost 5, with 7 bases in between. Per the germline V gene, CDR1 is LGHNT and CDR2 is FRNRAP. This CDR3 region has 12 residues. CDR3 in amino acids: CASGFGRTEAFF. The DNA for the CDR3 is TGTGCTAGTGGTTTCGGGAGGACTGAAGCTTTCTTT.

Comment on this clone: Within the sample, other DNA sequences also encode this same CDR3. J is TRBJ1-2 and V is TRBV18, with D hard to call. The germline CDR1 and CDR2 sequences are KGHSH and LQKENI. The CDR3 sequence is 14 residues long. V dropped 3 bases and J dropped 3 bases, with 11 bases sitting between them. In DNA, the CDR3 is TGTGCCAGCTCACCCTTACCAGGCGACTATGGCTACACCTTC. Encoded protein: CASSPLPGDYGYTF.

V is TRBV7-3 and J is TRBJ2-5; 7 nucleotides align to TRBD1. This CDR3 is 16 amino acids long. Germline assignment: CDR1 SGHTA and CDR2 FQGTGA. V trimming: 5 bases; J trimming: 2 bases; junction bases outside the gene matches: 11. The CDR3 loop is CASSQGQPIGQETQYF. The CDR3 nucleotides are TGTGCCAGCAGCCAGGGACAGCCGATTGGGCAAGAGACCCAGTACTTC.

The CDR3 region is CASSLWFPNTDTQYF. The DNA for the CDR3 is TGTGCCAGCAGTTTATGGTTCCCGAACACAGATACGCAGTATTTT. This chain uses TRBV28 with TRBJ2-3; D is uncertain. Per the germline V gene, CDR1 is MDHEN and CDR2 is SYDVKM. CDR3 size: 15 residues. V dropped 0 bases and J dropped 2 bases, with 9 bases sitting between them.

This clone has just one count. This chain uses TRBV28 with TRBJ2-5, with D perhaps assigned TRBD1 or TRBD2 (5 bases each). Germline V gene sequence: CDR1 MDHEN, CDR2 SYDVKM. This CDR3 comprises 15 residues. Trimming pared 3 bases from V and 0 bases from J, leaving 11 bases between. The CDR3 DNA sequence: TGTGCCAGCAGTTTTAGGGGACGGGACCAAGAGACCCAGTACTTC. Translation: CASSFRGRDQETQYF.

V gene TRBV2 combines with J gene TRBJ2-5; perhaps D is TRBD1 or TRBD2 (5 bases each). Germline values: CDR1 SNHLY, CDR2 FYNNEI. The CDR3 has 15 amino acids. V lost 0 bases and J lost 2, with 10 bases in between. The CDR3 DNA reads as TGTGCCAGCAGTGAAGCGAGGGGCAGACAAGAGACCCAGTACTTC. As protein: CASSEARGRQETQYF.

The chain has TRBV4-2 and TRBJ1-3; D unclear. Per the germline V gene, CDR1 is LGHNA and CDR2 is YNFKEQ. V lost 0 bases and J lost 0, with 9 bases in between. There are 16 residues in the CDR3. CDR3 sequence: CASSQDLPASGNTIYF. DNA for the CDR3: TGTGCCAGCAGCCAAGATCTGCCAGCCTCTGGAAACACCATATATTTT.

This clone is a singleton in its sample. The chain is built from TRBV6-5 and TRBJ2-1; 8 bases line up with TRBD2. Germline V CDR1 and CDR2: MNHEY, SVGAGI. With V trimmed by 10 bases and J by 7 bases, 15 bases remained unmatched. The CDR3 is 15 residues long. This CDR3 is CATQNGGAVGNEQFF. The CDR3 coding sequence is TGTGCCACCCAAAACGGGGGGGCAGTGGGTAATGAGCAGTTCTTC.

The chain joins TRBV11-2 to TRBJ2-7, with 8 nucleotides matching TRBD1. Germline lookup yields CDR1 SGHAT and CDR2 FQNNGV. The V and J ends lost 4 bases and 2 bases, in that order; junction bases with no gene match: 10. The length of the CDR3 is 16 residues. The CDR3 bases are TGTGCCAGCAGCTCCACCAGACAGGGGTTTCCCTACGAGCAGTACTTC. This sequence encodes CASSSTRQGFPYEQYF.

The chain has TRBV7-9 and TRBJ1-1; D is uncertain. V was pared by 6 bases and J by 0 bases, with 14 bases between. CDR1 is SEHNR and CDR2 is FQNEAQ in the germline V gene (reference sequence). The CDR3 covers 15 residues. CDR3 sequence (DNA): TGTGCCAGCAGACCCCGGACGGATTTGAACACTGAAGCTTTCTTT. Its translation: CASRPRTDLNTEAFF.

This chain uses TRBV10-3 with TRBJ1-1; D is perhaps TRBD1 (6 bases). The CDR3 spans 15 residues. V was cut by 2 bases and J by 1 base, with 11 bases left in between. Germline V gene sequence: CDR1 ENHRY, CDR2 SYGVKD. DNA of the CDR3: TGTGCCATCAGTGAGGGTAGCAGGGGGAACACTGAAGCTTTCTTT. This codes for CAISEGSRGNTEAFF.

This sequence joins TRBV7-9 and TRBJ2-7; D unclear. This CDR3 comprises 15 residues. CDR1 SEHNR and CDR2 FQNEAQ come from the germline V gene (reference sequence). V was pared by 2 bases and J by 2 bases, with 13 bases between. This chain's CDR3 is CASSLISGVPYEQYF. The DNA of the CDR3 is TGTGCCAGCAGCTTAATAAGTGGAGTGCCCTACGAGCAGTACTTC.

The V gene is TRBV2, the J gene TRBJ1-5, with a possible D match to TRBD1 (6 bases). This CDR3 spans 14 amino acids. V was trimmed by 7 bases and J by 3 bases, leaving 13 bases between them. Germline V gives CDR1 SNHLY, CDR2 FYNNEI. The CDR3 coding sequence is TGTGCCAGCAATCTGCAGGGGCCCAATCAGCCCCAGCATTTT. Amino acids: CASNLQGPNQPQHF.

The chain links TRBV28 to TRBJ2-4, with 7 bases aligning to TRBD1. Germline V gene sequence: CDR1 MDHEN, CDR2 SYDVKM. V gave up 6 bases and J gave up 0 bases; unmatched junction bases: 5. The CDR3 is 15 amino acids. Here the CDR3 reads CASSGDSLAKNIQYF. The CDR3 DNA reads as TGTGCCAGCAGCGGGGACAGCTTAGCCAAAAACATTCAGTACTTC.

This clone appeared once. This chain links TRBV2 with TRBJ2-5; D not certain. The CDR3 spans 14 residues. The V gene lost 3 bases and the J gene lost 4 bases, with 12 bases spanning the gap. From germline, CDR1 is SNHLY and CDR2 FYNNEI. CDR3 residues: CASSETPWVETQYF. Here the CDR3 DNA reads TGTGCCAGCAGTGAGACACCCTGGGTAGAGACCCAGTACTTC.